This is a list of T cell receptor beta chains from one sample in a study of vaccination effects on CD4 cells after COVID-19. This table comes from immunoSEQ multiplex PCR, and its TCRdb copy is limited to in-frame clones, with some not included. Counted here are about 46,000 clones, around 74% occurring once; the ten biggest clones make up 8.6%. These receptors are not linked to any known antigen. The sequencing used CD4+ T cells from PBMCs cultured without peptide, collected before COVID-19 vaccination. Every receptor here comes from a human donor who had a prior SARS-CoV-2 infection. CDR3s include the opening cysteine and the closing phenylalanine or tryptophan. A D gene is named only where the DNA matches it firmly. A clone size is listed for some rows: how often the clone was seen (once, few, many), or a class if it is expanded.

>-|TRBV3-1/TRBV3-2|TRBD1|TRBJ1-1
TGTGCCAGCAGCCTGGGGATGACAGGGTACACTGAAGCTTTCTTT
CASSLGMTGYTEAFF
>-|TRBV5-1|-|TRBJ1-1
TGCGCCAGCAGCTTGGTGGGGGAAACTGAAGCTTTCTTT
CASSLVGETEAFF
>-|TRBV5-6|TRBD2|TRBJ2-5
TGTGCCAGCAGCTTGGATCCTAGCGGGAGCCCTGAGACCCAGTACTTC
CASSLDPSGSPETQYF
>once|TRBV4-1|-|TRBJ1-2
TGCGCCAGCAGCCAAGACGACGGAGGATACTATGGCTACACCTTC
CASSQDDGGYYGYTF
>-|TRBV19|-|TRBJ1-2
TGTGCCAGTAGTATAGATCGATGGCAGGGGAGTGGCTACACCTTC
CASSIDRWQGSGYTF
>-|TRBV2|-|TRBJ2-7
TGTGCCAGCAGCCCTTTGCGTGGCAGGACCGCCGAGCAGTACTTC
CASSPLRGRTAEQYF
>-|TRBV18|-|TRBJ2-7
TGTGCCAGCTCACAGCATTCCGGGACCCATGGATCCTACGAGCAGTACTTC
CASSQHSGTHGSYEQYF
>-|TRBV19|-|TRBJ1-4
TGTGCCAGTACCCAGACGGGTCTTAATGAAAAACTGTTTTTT
CASTQTGLNEKLFF
>few|TRBV6-2/TRBV6-3|-|TRBJ2-7
TGTGCCAGCAGTTACGGTCCAGCGGAAAACTCCTACGAGCAGTACTTC
CASSYGPAENSYEQYF
>-|TRBV6-5|-|TRBJ1-1
TGTGCCAGCAGTTACCTAAGTCAAGACAGCGAAGCTTTCTTT
CASSYLSQDSEAFF
>-|TRBV5-1|-|TRBJ2-5
TGCGCCAGCAGCTTGGGAACCGGGACCCCACCTCAAGAGACCCAGTACTTC
CASSLGTGTPPQETQYF
>-|TRBV2|-|TRBJ2-5
TGTGCCAGCAGTGAAATGGTAGCGGAGGCGACACAAGAGACCCAGTACTTC
CASSEMVAEATQETQYF
>-|TRBV28|TRBD1|TRBJ1-2
TGTGCCAGCAGTTTGGAGGGGGCTCGGTATGGCTACACCTTC
CASSLEGARYGYTF
>-|TRBV5-6|-|TRBJ1-2
TGTGCCAGCAGCTTGGACAGAGACTATGGCTACACCTTC
CASSLDRDYGYTF
>-|TRBV9|-|TRBJ2-6
TGTGCCAGCAGCGCCACTTCTATATCTGGGGCCAACGTCCTGACTTTC
CASSATSISGANVLTF
>-|TRBV11-2|TRBD2|TRBJ2-7
TGTGCCAGCAGCTTAGTAGGCGAACTAGCGGGAGCTTACGAGCAGTACTTC
CASSLVGELAGAYEQYF
>once|TRBV3-1/TRBV3-2|-|TRBJ2-7
TGTGCCAGCAGACAGAAACTGTGGGAGCAGTACTTC
CASRQKLWEQYF
>-|TRBV20-1|-|TRBJ1-6
TGCAGTGCTAGTATCCGTGGTATTAGGAATAATTCACCCCTCCACTTT
CSASIRGIRNNSPLHF
>-|TRBV6-5|-|TRBJ1-1
TGTGCCAGCAGTCCCCGGACGGGCACTGAAGCTTTCTTT
CASSPRTGTEAFF
>few|TRBV6-5|TRBD1|TRBJ1-2
TGTGCCAGCACCTTCCGACAGGGGCATGGCTACACCTTC
CASTFRQGHGYTF
>-|TRBV29-1|-|TRBJ2-5
TGCAGCGTTGAGTACGGGGGAGGAGAGACCCAGTACTTC
CSVEYGGGETQYF
>-|TRBV18|-|TRBJ2-1
TGTGCCAGCTCACCACAGCTGGGGGCAACGGGATGGGAGCAGTTCTTC
CASSPQLGATGWEQFF
>-|TRBV19|TRBD1|TRBJ1-5
TGTGCCAGTAGTCCGCACAGGACAGGGTTATGGAGCAATCAGCCCCAGCATTTT
CASSPHRTGLWSNQPQHF
>-|TRBV19|-|TRBJ1-5
TGTGCCAGTAGTATAGGGCAGAACTTCAATCAGCCCCAGCATTTT
CASSIGQNFNQPQHF
>-|TRBV9|-|TRBJ1-3
TGTGCCAGCAGCGGACAGGCCTCTGGAAACACCATATATTTT
CASSGQASGNTIYF
>-|TRBV4-1|TRBD1|TRBJ2-5
TGCGCCAGCAGCCGCTACGGGACAGACCTCCAAGAGACCCAGTACTTC
CASSRYGTDLQETQYF
>-|TRBV20-1|-|TRBJ2-7
TGCAGTGCTAGTTCGGACGGGAAGGGCTACGAGCAGTACTTC
CSASSDGKGYEQYF
>-|TRBV5-1|-|TRBJ1-1
TGCGCCAGCAGCTTGGGTGTGGGGAACACTGAAGCTTTCTTT
CASSLGVGNTEAFF
>-|TRBV11-2|-|TRBJ1-2
TGTGCCAGCAGCCTAACATCCCGTGGCTACACCTTC
CASSLTSRGYTF
>-|TRBV20-1|-|TRBJ2-1
TGCAGTGCTAGTCGGGGGATGCGGGGTGGGAATGAGCAGTTCTTC
CSASRGMRGGNEQFF
>-|TRBV6-5|-|TRBJ2-2
TGTGCCAGCAGTTCCTGGGGGAAGCCCGGGGAGCTGTTTTTT
CASSSWGKPGELFF
>-|TRBV28|-|TRBJ1-5
TGTGCCAGCATCCTACGGCAAGCCCCCAGCAATCAGCCCCAGCATTTT
CASILRQAPSNQPQHF
>-|TRBV27|-|TRBJ2-3
TGTGCCAGCAGTTTATATTCAGGGAGAGATGGAGATACGCAGTATTTT
CASSLYSGRDGDTQYF
>-|TRBV5-1|-|TRBJ1-2
TGCGCCAGCAGCGTAGGACTTGGGGTCTATGGCTACACCTTC
CASSVGLGVYGYTF
>few|TRBV24-1|TRBD2|TRBJ2-5
TGTGCCACCAGTGATTTGCTAGCGGGAGAGACCCAGTACTTC
CATSDLLAGETQYF
>-|TRBV5-1|-|TRBJ2-2
TGCGCCAGCAGCTTCAGAGGGACAACCGGGGAGCTGTTTTTT
CASSFRGTTGELFF
>-|TRBV5-1|-|TRBJ2-7
TGCGCCAGCAGCTTCTGGGGTCGGTACGAGCAGTACTTC
CASSFWGRYEQYF
>medium-sized|TRBV9|-|TRBJ1-2
TGTGCCAGCAGCGCAACAGGGTACTATGGCTACACCTTC
CASSATGYYGYTF
>-|TRBV2|-|TRBJ1-1
TGTGCCAGCAGTGAAGAAACGGGGACTGAAGCTTTCTTT
CASSEETGTEAFF
>-|TRBV11-3|-|TRBJ2-2
TGTGCCAGCAGCTTAGATTTCGGGGGCTCCGGGGAGCTGTTTTTT
CASSLDFGGSGELFF
>-|TRBV7-9|-|TRBJ2-1
TGTGCCAGCAGCGGGGACATGCCCGGATACAATGAGCAGTTCTTC
CASSGDMPGYNEQFF
>-|TRBV7-2|-|TRBJ2-2
TGTGCCAGCAGCTTAGTATCCGGGGAAAACACCGGGGAGCTGTTTTTT
CASSLVSGENTGELFF
>-|TRBV18|-|TRBJ1-5
TGTGCCAGCTCACCACAACAGGGAGATAGCAATCAGCCCCAGCATTTT
CASSPQQGDSNQPQHF
>-|TRBV18|-|TRBJ1-2
TGTGCCAGCTCACCACCCCAGGGGAGTCACTATGGCTACACCTTC
CASSPPQGSHYGYTF
>-|TRBV6-4|-|TRBJ2-3
TGTGCCAGCAGTAGACTATTTACCCCCATAGATACGCAGTATTTT
CASSRLFTPIDTQYF
>-|TRBV2|-|TRBJ2-7
TGTGCCAGCAGTGCTGGAGGGGGAGGAGACGAGCAGTACTTC
CASSAGGGGDEQYF
>-|TRBV7-6|-|TRBJ1-6
TGTGCCAGCAGCTCCATCAGGGGTACGAATTCACCCCTCCACTTT
CASSSIRGTNSPLHF
>-|TRBV29-1|TRBD2|TRBJ2-1
TGCAGCGTTGAAGACTTGTTCGGGACTAGAAACTACAATGAGCAGTTCTTC
CSVEDLFGTRNYNEQFF
>few|TRBV5-4|TRBD2|TRBJ2-7
TGTGCCAGCAGCTTGAGTGGGACTAGGGCGCAGTACTTC
CASSLSGTRAQYF
>-|TRBV5-6|TRBD1|TRBJ2-1
TGTGCCAGCAGCTCGAGTGGACAGGTTTACAATGAGCAGTTCTTC
CASSSSGQVYNEQFF
>-|TRBV15|TRBD2|TRBJ2-1
TGTGCCACCAGCAGACCCCTAGCGGGAGTTGAAAATGAGCAGTTCTTC
CATSRPLAGVENEQFF
>-|TRBV11-3|-|TRBJ1-4
TGTGCCAGCAGCTTTGGGCTGAGTAATGAAAAACTGTTTTTT
CASSFGLSNEKLFF
>-|TRBV4-1|-|TRBJ1-1
TGCGCCAGCAGCCACTCAGGGGTCGCCAAGGGGGGGACTGAAGCTTTCTTT
CASSHSGVAKGGTEAFF
>-|TRBV3-1/TRBV3-2|TRBD2|TRBJ2-3
TGTGCCAGCAGCCGGCGGGAGGGCACAGATACGCAGTATTTT
CASSRREGTDTQYF
>once|TRBV18|-|TRBJ1-2
TGTGCCAGCTCACCATCGAGGGAAAGCTATGGCTACACCTTC
CASSPSRESYGYTF